The 8 T cell receptor beta chains listed next were all sequenced from one sample in a study of T-cell memory formation after mild COVID-19. TCRdb called the 5' RACE reads again in MiXCR, with one record for every CDR3 protein. The sample lists some 57,000 distinct CDR3 sequences; 12% were seen once. Sequences were obtained from PBMCs or a T cell subset sorted from them (not recorded which). These receptors were collected from a man aged 18 to 35 who had mild COVID-19 (a few samples of this study predate the infection). Cell type and time point are not known.

The genes are TRBV7-2 and TRBJ2-3; TRBD2 aligns across 13 bases. Germline V gene lookup returns CDR1 SGHTA and CDR2 FQGNSA. V was clipped by 6 bases and J by 0 bases; unmatched bases: 21. The CDR3 sequence is 22 residues long. CDR3 amino acids: CASRLGTGLAGIQPQSTDTQYF. The CDR3 region has the DNA TGTGCCAGCAGATTGGGAACGGGACTAGCGGGGATACAGCCTCAGAGCACAGATACGCAGTATTTT. Variable domain in full (rest from reference TRBV7-2 and TRBJ2-3): GAGVSQSPSNKVTEKGKDVELRCDPISGHTALYWYRQSLGQGLEFLIYFQGNSAPDKSGLPSDRFSAERTGGSVSTLTIQRTQQEDSAVYLCASRLGTGLAGIQPQSTDTQYFGPGTRLTVL.

This clonotype was counted a few times. CDR3 sequence: CASNPTGGDEQFF. As DNA, the CDR3 is TGTGCCAGCAACCCGACAGGGGGGGATGAGCAGTTCTTC. The chain couples TRBV19 to TRBJ2-1, with 9 positions matching TRBD1. Trimming removed 9 bases from V and 8 bases from J; junction bases left unmatched: 8. Germline CDR1 reads LNHDA; CDR2 reads SQIVND (reference sequence). CDR3 size: 13 residues.

The chain uses TRBV20-1 and TRBJ1-5, with D maybe TRBD1 (6 bases). Germline CDR1 DFQATT, CDR2 SNEGSKA (reference sequence). The V end lost 4 bases, the J end lost 5 bases, and 12 bases lay between the germline ends. The CDR3 consists of 13 residues. The DNA of the CDR3 is TGCAGTGCTATAGTGGACAGCCATCAGCCCCAGCATTTT. Amino acid sequence: CSAIVDSHQPQHF.

This clonotype has a handful of counts. CDR3 sequence (DNA): TGTGCCAGCAGTGCCCCAGGGTGGGGCACAGATACGCAGTATTTT. This encodes CASSAPGWGTDTQYF. The chain joins TRBV27 to TRBJ2-3; D might be TRBD1 (5 bases). The germline V gene has CDR1 MNHEY and CDR2 SMNVEV (reference sequence). V lost 5 bases and J lost 1, with 13 bases in between. The CDR3 runs 15 residues.

V is TRBV7-8 and J is TRBJ2-7; D not resolved. CDR3 length: 13 residues. The germline CDR1 and CDR2 sequences are SGHVS and FQNEAQ. The V gene lost 8 bases and the J gene lost 3 bases, with 14 bases spanning the gap. CDR3 sequence reads: CASGVTLNYEQYF. CDR3 DNA sequence: TGTGCCAGCGGGGTGACTCTTAACTACGAGCAGTACTTC.

This clonotype appeared a few times. The rearrangement uses TRBV20-1 and TRBJ2-7; no definite D call. This CDR3 spans 11 amino acids. Trimming left V 2 bases short and J 7 bases short, with 9 bases between. Germline CDR1 and CDR2: DFQATT and SNEGSKA (reference sequence). The CDR3 loop is CSARWDSEQYF. The DNA for the CDR3 is TGCAGTGCTAGATGGGATTCAGAGCAGTACTTC.

The chain combines TRBV5-4 with TRBJ2-2; D may be TRBD1 (5 bases). This CDR3 is built from 15 residues. Germline V lookup: CDR1 SGHNT, CDR2 YYREEE (reference sequence). Trimming took off 4 bases at V and 2 bases at J, with 12 bases between the two ends. The CDR3 DNA sequence: TGTGCCAGCAGCGTCGACAGCCTTAACACCGGGGAGCTGTTTTTT. Amino acid sequence: CASSVDSLNTGELFF.

The chain combines TRBV12-3 or TRBV12-4 with TRBJ1-2, with D hard to call. This CDR3 has 14 residues. V dropped 3 bases and J dropped 7 bases, with 15 bases sitting between them. This CDR3 reads CASSFERGSSGYTF. The CDR3 DNA follows: TGTGCCAGCAGTTTCGAGCGGGGATCCTCTGGCTACACCTTC.